This TCR beta chain was observed in a study of T cell clonality in common variable immunodeficiency. Overall study findings and caveats: Fewer deletions and N-nucleotide insertions were reportedly seen in common variable immunodeficiency TCR beta sequences. TCRbeta clonality was increased in CVID versus healthy controls.

This clone appeared many times. Its antigen is still unknown. One junction end disagrees with the germline gene, perhaps due to a read error. The read gets to within 3 residues of the CDR3 end, and the germline J gene fills in the rest. The method was immunoSEQ multiplex PCR; TCRdb's version includes in-frame clones alone and lacks a portion of them. The sample shows about 52,000 clones, none of them appearing just once. The CDR3 is 15 amino acids. Germline V gives CDR1 SGHNT, CDR2 YYREEE (reference sequence). Sequenced sample: peripheral blood mononuclear cells. This chain joins TRBV5-4 and TRBJ2-5, with D possibly TRBD1 on 6 matching bases. The sequence came from a person aged 18 to 75 in good health. The sequenced CDR3 bases are TGTGCCAGCAGTTTGGGGCAGGGGCCCCCGGAGACC. Protein sequence: CASSLGQGPPET. The CDR3 reads in full as CASSLGQGPPETQYF.